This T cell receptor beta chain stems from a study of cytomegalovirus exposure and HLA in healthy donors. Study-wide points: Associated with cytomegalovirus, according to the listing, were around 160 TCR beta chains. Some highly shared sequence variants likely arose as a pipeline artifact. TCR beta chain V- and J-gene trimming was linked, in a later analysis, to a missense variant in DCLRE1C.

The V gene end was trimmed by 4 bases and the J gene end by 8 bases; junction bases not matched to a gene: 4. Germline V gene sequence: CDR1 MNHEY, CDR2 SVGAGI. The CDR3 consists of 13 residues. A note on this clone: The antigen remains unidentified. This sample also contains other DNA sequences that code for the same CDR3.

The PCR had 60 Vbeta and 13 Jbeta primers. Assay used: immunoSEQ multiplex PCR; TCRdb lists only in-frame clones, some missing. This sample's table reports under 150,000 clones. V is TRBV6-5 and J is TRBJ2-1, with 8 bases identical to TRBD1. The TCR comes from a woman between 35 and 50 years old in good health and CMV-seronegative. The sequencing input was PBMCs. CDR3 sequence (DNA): TGTGCCAGCAGTTTGGACAGGGTCTATGAGCAGTTCTTC. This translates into CASSLDRVYEQFF.